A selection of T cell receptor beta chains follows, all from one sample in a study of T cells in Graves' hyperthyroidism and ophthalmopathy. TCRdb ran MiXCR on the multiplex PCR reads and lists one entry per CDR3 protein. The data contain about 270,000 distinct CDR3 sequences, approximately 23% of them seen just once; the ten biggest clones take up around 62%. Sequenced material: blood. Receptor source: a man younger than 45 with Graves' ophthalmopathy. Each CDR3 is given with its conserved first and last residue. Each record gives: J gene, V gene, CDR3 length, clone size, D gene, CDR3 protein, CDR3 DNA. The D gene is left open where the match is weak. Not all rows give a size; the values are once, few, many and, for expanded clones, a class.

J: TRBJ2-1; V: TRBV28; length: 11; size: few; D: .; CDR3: CASTKHIEQFF; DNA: TGTGCCAGCACCAAACACATAGAGCAGTTCTTC
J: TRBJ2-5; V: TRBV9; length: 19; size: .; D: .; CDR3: CASSGSRQGDSGKRETQYF; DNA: TGTGCCAGCAGCGGTTCCAGACAGGGCGATAGCGGGAAGAGGGAGACCCAGTACTTC
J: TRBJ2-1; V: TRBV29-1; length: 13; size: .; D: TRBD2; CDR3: CSANGLASNEQFF; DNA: TGCAGCGCAAACGGACTAGCCAGCAATGAGCAGTTCTTC
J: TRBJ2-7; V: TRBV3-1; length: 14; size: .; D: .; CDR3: CASSQAGSQREQYF; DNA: TGTGCCAGCAGCCAAGCGGGCTCCCAGCGGGAGCAGTACTTC
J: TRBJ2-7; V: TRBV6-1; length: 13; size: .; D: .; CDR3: CASSQFRAYEQYF; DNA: TGTGCCAGCAGCCAATTTAGGGCCTACGAGCAGTACTTC
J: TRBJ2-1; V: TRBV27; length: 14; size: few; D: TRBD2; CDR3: CASSLWGEGNEQFF; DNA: TGTGCCAGCAGTTTATGGGGGGAGGGGAATGAGCAGTTCTTC
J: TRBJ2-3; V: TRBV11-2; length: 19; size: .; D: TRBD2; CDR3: CASSLDIVSGRARTDTQYF; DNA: TGTGCCAGCAGCTTAGACATCGTTAGCGGGAGGGCACGCACAGATACGCAGTATTTT
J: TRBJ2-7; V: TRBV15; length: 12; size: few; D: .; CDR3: CATSRVFGEQYF; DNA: TGTGCCACCAGCCGGGTTTTCGGCGAGCAGTACTTC
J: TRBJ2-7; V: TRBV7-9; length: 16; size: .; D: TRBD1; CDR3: CASSLTGEGGADEQYF; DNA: TGTGCCAGCAGCTTGACAGGGGAAGGGGGTGCTGACGAGCAGTACTTC
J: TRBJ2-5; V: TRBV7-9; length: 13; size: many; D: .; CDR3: CASSLPPQETQYF; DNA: TGTGCCAGCAGCTTACCGCCCCAAGAGACCCAGTACTTC
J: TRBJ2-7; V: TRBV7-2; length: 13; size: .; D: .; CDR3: CASSYIGAYEQYF; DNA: TGTGCCAGCAGCTATATTGGGGCCTACGAGCAGTACTTC
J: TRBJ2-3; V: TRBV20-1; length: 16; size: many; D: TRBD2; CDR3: CSAAGLAGVSLDTQYF; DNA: TGCAGTGCTGCTGGACTAGCGGGAGTCAGTTTAGATACGCAGTATTTT
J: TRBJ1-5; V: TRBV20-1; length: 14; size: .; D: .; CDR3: CSARGGNSNQPQHF; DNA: TGCAGTGCCCGAGGGGGGAATAGCAATCAGCCCCAGCATTTT
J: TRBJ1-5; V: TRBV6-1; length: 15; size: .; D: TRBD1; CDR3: CASRRDRGLNQPQHF; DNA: TGTGCCAGCAGAAGGGACAGGGGGCTTAATCAGCCCCAGCATTTT
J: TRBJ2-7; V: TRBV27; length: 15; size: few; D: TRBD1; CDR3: CASSFRQGESYEQYF; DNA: TGTGCCAGCAGTTTTAGACAGGGGGAATCCTACGAGCAGTACTTC
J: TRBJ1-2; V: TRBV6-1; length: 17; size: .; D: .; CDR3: CASTSMLVQPENYGYTF; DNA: TGTGCCAGCACCTCCATGCTCGTACAGCCCGAGAACTATGGCTACACCTTC
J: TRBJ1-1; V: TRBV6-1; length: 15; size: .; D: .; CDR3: CASSSSDRGATEAFF; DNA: .
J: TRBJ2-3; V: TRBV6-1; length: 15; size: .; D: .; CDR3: CASIGSTTSTDTQYF; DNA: TGTGCCAGCATCGGCAGTACAACTAGCACAGATACGCAGTATTTT
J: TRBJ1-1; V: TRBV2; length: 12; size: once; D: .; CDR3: CASRVHPIEAFF; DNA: TGTGCCAGCAGAGTCCATCCCATTGAAGCTTTCTTT
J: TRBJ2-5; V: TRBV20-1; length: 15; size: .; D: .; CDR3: CSARLRGGGIETQYF; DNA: TGCAGTGCTAGATTAAGGGGCGGAGGTATAGAGACCCAGTACTTC
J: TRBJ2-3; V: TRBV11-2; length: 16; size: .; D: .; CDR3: CASSKRTALNTDTQYF; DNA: TGTGCCAGCAGCAAAAGGACAGCCCTGAACACAGATACGCAGTATTTT
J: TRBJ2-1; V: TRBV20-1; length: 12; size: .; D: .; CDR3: CSANGPGEEQFF; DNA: TGCAGTGCCAACGGCCCCGGGGAGGAGCAGTTCTTC
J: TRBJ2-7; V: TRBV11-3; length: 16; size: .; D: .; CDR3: CASSLGQEVRSYEQYF; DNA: TGTGCCAGCAGCTTAGGGCAGGAAGTCCGGTCCTACGAGCAGTACTTC
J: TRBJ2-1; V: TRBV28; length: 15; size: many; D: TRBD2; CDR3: CASSPQREGRNEQFF; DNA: TGTGCCAGCAGTCCCCAGCGGGAGGGCCGGAATGAGCAGTTCTTC
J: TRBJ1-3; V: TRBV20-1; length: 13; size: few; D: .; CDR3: CSAKAGAGNTIYF; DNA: TGCAGTGCTAAAGCAGGGGCTGGAAACACCATATATTTT
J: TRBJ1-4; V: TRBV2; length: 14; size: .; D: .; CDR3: CASSESTTNEKLFF; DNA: TGTGCCAGCAGTGAGTCTACAACTAATGAAAAACTGTTTTTT
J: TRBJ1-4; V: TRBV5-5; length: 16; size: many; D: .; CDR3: CASSLGGGTAGEKLFF; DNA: TGTGCCAGCAGCTTGGGTGGAGGGACGGCGGGTGAAAAACTGTTTTTT
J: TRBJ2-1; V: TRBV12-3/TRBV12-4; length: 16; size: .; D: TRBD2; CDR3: CASSLPGTSGKDEQFF; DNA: TGTGCCAGCAGCCTCCCCGGGACTAGCGGGAAAGATGAGCAGTTCTTC
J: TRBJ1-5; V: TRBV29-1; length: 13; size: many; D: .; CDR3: CSVVAAGNQPQHF; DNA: TGCAGCGTGGTTGCCGCTGGCAATCAGCCCCAGCATTTT
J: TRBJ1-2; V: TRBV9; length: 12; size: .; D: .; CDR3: CASSVGGDGYTF; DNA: TGTGCCAGCAGCGTAGGGGGCGATGGCTACACCTTC
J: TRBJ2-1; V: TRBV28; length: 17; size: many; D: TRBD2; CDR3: CASSPGTSGSKRDEQFF; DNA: TGTGCCAGCAGTCCTGGGACTAGCGGGAGTAAACGGGATGAGCAGTTCTTC
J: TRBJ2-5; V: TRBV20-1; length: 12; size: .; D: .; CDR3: CSAAGGQETQYF; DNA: TGCAGTGCCGCCGGGGGCCAAGAGACCCAGTACTTC
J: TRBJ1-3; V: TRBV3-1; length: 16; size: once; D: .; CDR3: CASSQVGYTRGNTIYF; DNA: TGTGCCAGCAGCCAAGTGGGATACACACGTGGGAACACCATATATTTT
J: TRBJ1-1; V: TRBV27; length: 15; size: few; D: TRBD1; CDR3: CASSTRTGSIGEAFF; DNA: TGTGCCAGCAGTACACGGACAGGCAGTATTGGTGAAGCTTTCTTT
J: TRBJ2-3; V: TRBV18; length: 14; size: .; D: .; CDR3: CASSPPSQRYTQYF; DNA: TGTGCCAGCTCACCCCCTTCCCAGCGATATACGCAGTATTTT
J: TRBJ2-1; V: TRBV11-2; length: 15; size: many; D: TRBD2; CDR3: CASSREGGGSFEQFF; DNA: TGTGCCAGCAGCCGGGAGGGTGGCGGGAGTTTTGAGCAGTTCTTC
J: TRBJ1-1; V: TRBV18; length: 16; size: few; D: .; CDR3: CASSLQVGQMNTEAFF; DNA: TGTGCCAGCTCACTGCAGGTGGGTCAAATGAACACTGAAGCTTTCTTT
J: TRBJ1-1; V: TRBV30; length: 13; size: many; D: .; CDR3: CAWRGKGNTEAFF; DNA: TGTGCCTGGAGAGGGAAAGGGAACACTGAAGCTTTCTTT
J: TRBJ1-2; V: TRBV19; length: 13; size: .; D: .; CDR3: CASSTGTRYGYTF; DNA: TGTGCCAGTAGCACCGGGACTCGGTATGGCTACACCTTC
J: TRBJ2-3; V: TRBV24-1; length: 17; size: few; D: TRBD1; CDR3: CATSERSLQGTTDTQYF; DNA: TGTGCCACCAGTGAACGTTCCCTACAGGGGACCACAGATACGCAGTATTTT
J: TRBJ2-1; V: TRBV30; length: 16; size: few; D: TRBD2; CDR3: CAWRLGGRGSYNEQFF; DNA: TGTGCCTGGAGGTTGGGGGGGAGGGGCTCCTACAATGAGCAGTTCTTC
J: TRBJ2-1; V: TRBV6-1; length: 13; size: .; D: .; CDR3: CASSEARGGREFF; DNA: TGTGCCAGCAGTGAAGCCCGGGGCGGGCGAGAGTTCTTC
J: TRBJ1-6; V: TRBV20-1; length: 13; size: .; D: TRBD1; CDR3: CSAEQGYWSPLHF; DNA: TGCAGTGCTGAACAGGGGTACTGGTCACCCCTCCACTTT
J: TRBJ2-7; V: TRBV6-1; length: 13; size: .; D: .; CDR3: CASRPGAHPGQYF; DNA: TGTGCCAGCAGACCTGGGGCCCACCCTGGGCAGTACTTC
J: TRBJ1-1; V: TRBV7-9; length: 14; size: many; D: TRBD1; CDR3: CASSTDRVWTEAFF; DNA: TGTGCCAGCAGCACCGACAGGGTTTGGACTGAAGCTTTCTTT
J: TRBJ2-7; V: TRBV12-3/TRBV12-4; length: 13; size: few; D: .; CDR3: CASSKGRLYEQYF; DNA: TGTGCCAGCAGTAAGGGACGATTATACGAGCAGTACTTC